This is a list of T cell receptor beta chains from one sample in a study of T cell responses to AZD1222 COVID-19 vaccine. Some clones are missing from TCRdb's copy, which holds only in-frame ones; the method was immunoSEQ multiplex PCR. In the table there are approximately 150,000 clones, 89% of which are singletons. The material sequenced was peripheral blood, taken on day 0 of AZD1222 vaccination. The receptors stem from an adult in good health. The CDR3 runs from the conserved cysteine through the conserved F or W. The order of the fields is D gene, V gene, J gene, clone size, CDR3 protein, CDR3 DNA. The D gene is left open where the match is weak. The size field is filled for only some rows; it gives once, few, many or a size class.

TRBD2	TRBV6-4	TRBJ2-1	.	CASSASGGPNRDEQFF	TGTGCCAGCAGTGCAAGCGGGGGTCCCAACCGGGATGAGCAGTTCTTC
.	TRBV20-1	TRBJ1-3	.	CSASQPRRFSGNTIYF	TGCAGTGCTAGTCAGCCCCGAAGGTTCTCTGGAAACACCATATATTTT
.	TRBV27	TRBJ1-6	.	CASSLQGDNSPLHF	TGTGCCAGCAGTTTACAGGGTGATAATTCACCCCTCCACTTT
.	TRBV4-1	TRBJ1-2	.	CASSQGLLGYTF	TGCGCCAGCAGCCAGGGACTGCTTGGCTACACCTTC
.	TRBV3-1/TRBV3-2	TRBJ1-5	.	CASSQLAGNQPQHF	TGTGCCAGCAGCCAGTTGGCAGGCAATCAGCCCCAGCATTTT
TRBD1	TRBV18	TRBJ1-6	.	CASSLGGQGANSPLHF	TGTGCCAGCTCACTAGGGGGACAGGGGGCAAACTCACCCCTCCACTTT
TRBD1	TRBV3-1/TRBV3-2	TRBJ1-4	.	CASSLQGTGREKLFF	TGTGCCAGCAGCCTCCAGGGGACAGGGAGAGAAAAACTGTTTTTT
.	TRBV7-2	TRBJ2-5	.	CASSLERAWSQYF	TGTGCCAGCAGCTTAGAAAGGGCTTGGTCCCAGTACTTC
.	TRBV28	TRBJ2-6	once	CASDPGRGSVLTF	TGTGCCAGCGATCCGGGCAGGGGATCCGTCCTGACTTTC
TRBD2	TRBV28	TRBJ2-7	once	CASSLGTSGTYEQYF	TGTGCCAGCAGTCTCGGGACTAGCGGAACCTACGAGCAGTACTTC
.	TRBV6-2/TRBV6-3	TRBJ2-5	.	CASSSQETQYF	TGTGCCAGCAGTTCTCAAGAGACCCAGTACTTC
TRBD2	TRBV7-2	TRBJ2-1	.	CASSLRPGTSGLNEQFF	TGTGCCAGCAGCTTACGGCCGGGGACTAGCGGCCTCAATGAGCAGTTCTTC
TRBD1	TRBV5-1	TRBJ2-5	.	CASSDGTGGETQYF	TGCGCCAGCAGCGATGGGACAGGTGGGGAGACCCAGTACTTC